These 29 T cell receptor beta chains originate from one sample sequenced in a study of shared clonotypes between healthy human individuals (dated by TCRdb to between 2020 and 2021). The library relied on the immunoSEQ multiplex PCR assay. The clones in this table, taken by TCRdb from immuneACCESS, are in-frame only. Not every clone is retained; where verified, under half of the shortfall comes from an unresolved V gene, and the cause of the rest is unknown. This sample lists about 2.3 million clones; 90% to 95% were detected once. Jointly, the top ten make up under 0.45% of the sample. Material: naive CD4+ T cells from PBMCs. The sample's cell subset or site label, decoded: CD45RA+ positively selected. Receptors were obtained from a man aged 18 to 29 in good health. Some clones in this sample may be carry-over from other donors' samples.

The chain links TRBV4-1 to TRBJ1-1, with TRBD1 identical over 7 bases. The CDR3 consists of 15 residues. The V segment lost 2 bases and the J segment 3 bases; nucleotides outside the gene matches: 6. CDR1 is MGHRA and CDR2 is YSYEKL in the germline V gene. CDR3 coding DNA: TGCGCCAGCAGCCAACAACAGGGGAGTCACACTGAAGCTTTCTTT. Protein: CASSQQQGSHTEAFF.

The sample holds a few counts of this clone. The chain links TRBV30 to TRBJ2-7, with D maybe TRBD1 (6 bases). Trimming pared 5 bases from V and 1 base from J, leaving 15 bases between. This CDR3 has 14 amino acids. Germline CDR1 reads GTSNPN; CDR2 reads SVGIG (reference sequence). The chain's CDR3 is CAWSGQSFSYEQYF. The DNA of the CDR3 is TGTGCCTGGTCAGGACAGAGCTTTTCCTACGAGCAGTACTTC.

This clone was observed a single time. Other nucleotide sequences in the sample specify the same CDR3. The J gene is TRBJ1-2, the V gene TRBV5-1; D may be TRBD1 (5 bases). Germline V gives CDR1 SGHRS, CDR2 YFSETQ. The CDR3 is made up of 13 amino acids. V was clipped by 1 base and J by 6 bases, with 10 bases between them. The CDR3 spells CASSLQGSDGYTF. The CDR3 coding sequence is TGCGCCAGCAGCTTGCAGGGTTCCGATGGCTACACCTTC.

Of note for this clone: The sample contains more than one DNA sequence encoding this CDR3. The V call is TRBV7-9, the J call TRBJ2-6; D gene ambiguous. The CDR3 spans 13 residues. Germline V lookup: CDR1 SEHNR, CDR2 FQNEAQ (reference sequence). The V gene lost 4 bases and the J gene lost 4 bases, with 5 bases spanning the gap. CDR3 DNA sequence: TGTGCCAGCAGCTCCTCGGGGGCCAACGTCCTGACTTTC. It codes for CASSSSGANVLTF. Combining the CDR3 with reference TRBV7-9 and TRBJ2-6 gives the whole variable domain DTGVSQNPRHKITKRGQNVTFRCDPISEHNRLYWYRQTLGQGPEFLTYFQNEAQLEKSRLLSDRFSAERPKGSFSTLEIQRTEQGDSAMYLCASSSSGANVLTFGAGSRLTVL.

CDR3 bases: TGTGCCAGCAGTTCCCCACGGGACAGGGTAACCGATACGCAGTATTTT. This encodes CASSSPRDRVTDTQYF. This chain uses TRBV27 with TRBJ2-3; 9 bases map to TRBD1. CDR1 is MNHEY, CDR2 SMNVEV, per germline (reference sequence). There are 16 residues in the CDR3. V gave up 4 bases and J gave up 6 bases; unmatched junction bases: 11.

The DNA of the CDR3 is TGCGCCAGCAGCCAACCCGGCGGGGGTTACTCTGGAAACACCATATATTTT. It yields the protein CASSQPGGGYSGNTIYF. The chain couples TRBV4-3 to TRBJ1-3; TRBD1 might be the D (5 bases). V lost 2 bases to trimming and J lost 0 bases, with 14 bases between them. The CDR3 is made up of 17 amino acids. The germline V gene has CDR1 LGHNA and CDR2 YSLEER.

V usage is TRBV2 and J usage is TRBJ2-4, with D unclear. Germline CDR1 is SNHLY and CDR2 is FYNNEI. The germline V and J ends were trimmed by 4 bases and 9 bases, with 10 bases remaining between them. This CDR3 region has 12 residues. The CDR3 region has the DNA TGTGCCAGCAGTGGTGATGGTGGCATTCAGTACTTC. This encodes CASSGDGGIQYF.

V and J are TRBV28 and TRBJ2-5, with D unclear. Germline V gene sequence: CDR1 MDHEN, CDR2 SYDVKM. CDR3 length: 13 residues. The V end lost 6 bases, the J end lost 7 bases, and 15 bases lay between the germline ends. CDR3 DNA: TGTGCCAGCAGACCGTATGGCGGTGGGACCCAGTACTTC. Translation gives CASRPYGGGTQYF. Full variable domain (missing parts from reference TRBV28 and TRBJ2-5): DVKVTQSSRYLVKRTGEKVFLECVQDMDHENMFWYRQDPGLGLRLIYFSYDVKMKEKGDIPEGYSVSREKKERFSLILESASTNQTSMYLCASRPYGGGTQYFGPGTRLLVL.

The rearrangement uses TRBV10-3 and TRBJ2-1, with 8 bases that match TRBD2. V lost 11 bases, J lost 2 bases, and 5 bases stayed unmatched. CDR1 and CDR2 (germline): ENHRY, SYGVKD. The CDR3 spans 13 residues. CDR3 protein: CAANSGTYNEQFF. The CDR3 coding sequence is TGTGCCGCAAATAGCGGGACCTACAATGAGCAGTTCTTC.

The chain has TRBV27 and TRBJ2-2; D is unclear. Germline V CDR1 and CDR2: MNHEY, SMNVEV (reference sequence). The V end lost 1 base, the J end lost 2 bases, and 2 bases lay between the germline ends. The CDR3 consists of 13 residues. The CDR3 nucleotides are TGTGCCAGCAGTTTATTTAACACCGGGGAGCTGTTTTTT. Translation gives CASSLFNTGELFF.

The rearrangement links TRBV6-5 to TRBJ1-2, with 8 bases that match TRBD1. V was clipped by 6 bases and J by 4 bases; unmatched bases: 4. This CDR3 is 13 amino acids long. From germline, CDR1 is MNHEY and CDR2 SVGAGI. The CDR3 nucleotides read TGTGCCAGCAGATCAGGGGGCCCCTATGGCTACACCTTC. Residues: CASRSGGPYGYTF.

This sequence joins TRBV28 and TRBJ2-1; TRBD2 is a possible D gene (6 bases). CDR3 length: 12 amino acids. Germline V gene data show CDR1 as MDHEN and CDR2 as SYDVKM. V gave up 6 bases and J gave up 16 bases, with 19 bases separating them. The CDR3 sequence is CASRERTGGIFF. For the CDR3, the DNA is TGTGCCAGCAGGGAACGGACTGGCGGGATTTTCTTC. The variable domain in full, with the rest retrieved from reference TRBV28 and TRBJ2-1, is DVKVTQSSRYLVKRTGEKVFLECVQDMDHENMFWYRQDPGLGLRLIYFSYDVKMKEKGDIPEGYSVSREKKERFSLILESASTNQTSMYLCASRERTGGIFFGPGTRLTVL.

J is TRBJ1-4 and V is TRBV6-6; no clear D. The CDR3 length is 13 residues. CDR1 is MNHNY, CDR2 SVGAGI, per germline (reference sequence). V was clipped by 1 base and J by 7 bases, with 7 bases between them. CDR3 loop: CASSYWQREKLFF. The CDR3 DNA sequence: TGTGCCAGCAGTTACTGGCAGCGTGAAAAACTGTTTTTT.

The chain recombines TRBV6-5 with TRBJ1-6; D is unresolved. This CDR3 has 13 residues. The V end was cut by 6 bases, the J end by 10 bases, with 13 bases between. Germline-derived CDR1 and CDR2 are MNHEY and SVGAGI. CDR3 DNA: TGTGCCAGCAGCCTACGAATCCGGTCACCCCTCCACTTT. Amino acid sequence: CASSLRIRSPLHF.

The rearrangement links TRBV28 to TRBJ1-1, with a tentative D call TRBD1 (6 bases). Per the germline V gene, CDR1 is MDHEN and CDR2 is SYDVKM. V was shortened by 6 bases and J by 4 bases, with 15 bases between the two germline ends. The length of the CDR3 is 14 residues. For the CDR3, the DNA is TGTGCCAGCAGGGGACTCGGACAGCGCACTGAAGCTTTCTTT. Translating gives CASRGLGQRTEAFF.

This clone was seen a single time. The chain recombines TRBV5-1 with TRBJ2-2; unclear D gene. V gave up 5 bases and J gave up 2 bases, with 13 bases separating them. Germline V gene sequence: CDR1 SGHRS, CDR2 YFSETQ. The length of the CDR3 is 15 residues. The CDR3 coding sequence is TGCGCCAGCAGAAGGGATTCGGAAAACACCGGGGAGCTGTTTTTT. Translating it yields CASRRDSENTGELFF.

The chain joins TRBV30 to TRBJ2-1, with TRBD2 matching 11 bases. The germline V gene has CDR1 GTSNPN and CDR2 SVGIG (reference sequence). V lost 3 bases to trimming and J lost 4 bases; unmatched junction nucleotides: 5. This CDR3 spans 15 amino acids. In DNA, the CDR3 is TGTGCCTGGAGCATGACTAGCGGGAAATACAATGAGCAGTTCTTC. Translated, it gives CAWSMTSGKYNEQFF.

Here the CDR3 DNA reads TGTGCCAGCAGCTTGCAGGGACTGGTCACTGAAGCTTTCTTT. Amino acids: CASSLQGLVTEAFF. The chain carries TRBV7-9 and TRBJ1-1; the D gene is possibly TRBD1 (5 bases). Trimming took 3 bases from V and 4 from J, leaving 12 bases between them. This CDR3 is built from 14 residues. Per the germline V gene, CDR1 is SEHNR and CDR2 is FQNEAQ (reference sequence).

The chain is built from TRBV27 and TRBJ2-1; D might be TRBD1 (5 bases). Trimming took off 8 bases at V and 5 bases at J, with 19 bases between the two ends. CDR1 and CDR2 from the germline V gene are MNHEY and SMNVEV (reference sequence). This CDR3 has 15 amino acids. The CDR3 bases are TGTGCCAGCCGCGTAGGGGTAGCTTTCCACAATGAGCAGTTCTTC. This sequence encodes CASRVGVAFHNEQFF.

The chain has TRBV7-2 and TRBJ2-2; D is unresolved. The V gene's germline CDR1 is SGHTA and CDR2 FQGNSA. The CDR3 extends over 12 amino acids. Trimming shortened V by 2 bases and J by 7 bases, and 5 bases separated the two germline ends. CDR3 bases: TGTGCCAGCAGCTTATATTTCGGGGAGCTGTTTTTT. This translates into CASSLYFGELFF.

CDR3: CASSSRQGGANTEAFF. CDR3 coding DNA: TGTGCCAGCAGCTCAAGACAGGGGGGCGCGAACACTGAAGCTTTCTTT. The J gene is TRBJ1-1, the V gene TRBV13; 9 nucleotides align to TRBD1. V trimming: 4 bases; J trimming: 1 base; junction bases outside the gene matches: 7. The CDR3 length is 16 residues. Germline V gene data show CDR1 as PRHDT and CDR2 as FYEKMQ (reference sequence).

The chain combines TRBV7-9 with TRBJ2-5; D gene ambiguous. The CDR3 is 14 residues long. Trimming left V 4 bases short and J 2 bases short, with 11 bases between. Germline loops: CDR1 SEHNR, CDR2 FQNEAQ (reference sequence). The CDR3 DNA reads as TGTGCCAGCAGCTACCCCGTGAGACAAGAGACCCAGTACTTC. Translation: CASSYPVRQETQYF.

This chain joins TRBV7-9 and TRBJ2-5, with TRBD1 as a possible D gene (7 bases). Trimming shortened V by 5 bases and J by 12 bases, and 19 bases separated the two germline ends. Germline CDR1 SEHNR, CDR2 FQNEAQ (reference sequence). The length of the CDR3 is 13 residues. For the CDR3, the DNA is TGTGCCAGCAGCCCGCGGGACAGCCCACTCAAGTACTTC. It codes for CASSPRDSPLKYF.

The genes are TRBV5-1 and TRBJ2-3; 9 bases fit TRBD2. This CDR3 has 16 residues. From germline, CDR1 is SGHRS and CDR2 YFSETQ. J was trimmed by 5 bases and V by 4 bases; bases with no gene match: 11. CDR3 amino acids: CASSPGGSGSLDTQYF. The DNA of the CDR3 is TGCGCCAGCAGCCCAGGGGGTAGCGGGAGTTTAGATACGCAGTATTTT.

V usage is TRBV28 and J usage is TRBJ2-7; D is possibly TRBD2 (6 bases). CDR1 and CDR2 from the germline V gene are MDHEN and SYDVKM. The CDR3 has 13 amino acids. V was pared by 8 bases and J by 0 bases, with 11 bases between. In DNA form, the CDR3 reads TGTGCCAGCGGGAGGACGAGCTCCTACGAGCAGTACTTC. As protein: CASGRTSSYEQYF.

The chain recombines TRBV28 with TRBJ2-7; unclear D gene. V was shortened by 3 bases and J by 3 bases, with 15 bases between the two germline ends. The length of the CDR3 is 15 residues. The germline V gene encodes CDR1 MDHEN and CDR2 SYDVKM. The CDR3 DNA is TGTGCCAGCAGTTTCTATCGTGGCAGCTACTACGAGCAGTACTTC. Its translation: CASSFYRGSYYEQYF.

The J gene is TRBJ1-4, the V gene TRBV28, with TRBD1 as a possible D gene (5 bases). The germline V and J ends were trimmed by 6 bases and 5 bases, with 25 bases remaining between them. Germline values: CDR1 MDHEN, CDR2 SYDVKM. CDR3 size: 18 residues. CDR3 DNA sequence: TGTGCCAGCAGCCCGTCCGGATTTGGGGGGGGAGGGAATGAAAAACTGTTTTTT. Translating gives CASSPSGFGGGGNEKLFF.

This clone was detected once. The same CDR3 is also encoded by other DNA sequences in this sample. The rearrangement links TRBV7-3 to TRBJ2-1, with 7 bases aligning to TRBD2. The CDR3 loop spans 12 amino acids. V lost 4 bases, J lost 6 bases, and 0 bases stayed unmatched. Germline V lookup: CDR1 SGHTA, CDR2 FQGTGA. The CDR3 spells CASSSGGNEQFF. Here the CDR3 DNA reads TGTGCCAGCAGCTCGGGGGGCAATGAGCAGTTCTTC.

The chain uses TRBV4-2 and TRBJ2-3; no reliable D call. This CDR3 region has 16 residues. V was trimmed by 4 bases and J by 0 bases, leaving 14 bases between them. Germline CDR1 LGHNA, CDR2 YNFKEQ. Written as DNA, the CDR3 is TGTGCCAGCAGCCCCCTAGGTCCCACTAGCACAGATACGCAGTATTTT. Protein product: CASSPLGPTSTDTQYF.